The 2 T cell receptor beta chains below all came from one sample that was sequenced in a study of T cell responses to AZD1222 COVID-19 vaccine. Clones were sequenced by immunoSEQ multiplex PCR, and TCRdb holds only the in-frame ones, with some missing. The sample consists of over 120,000 clones, roughly 93% of them appearing once. Material: peripheral blood, obtained on day 0 of AZD1222 vaccination. These receptors were obtained from an adult in good health.

J is TRBJ2-5 and V is TRBV7-2, with 9 bases lining up with TRBD1. In germline, CDR1 is SGHTA, CDR2 FQGNSA. V gave up 2 bases and J gave up 5 bases; unmatched junction bases: 6. The CDR3 covers 15 residues. The CDR3 sequence: CASSLNRGLFETQYF. CDR3 bases: TGTGCCAGCAGCTTAAACAGGGGGCTGTTTGAGACCCAGTACTTC.

A few counts support this clone. The V gene is TRBV29-1, the J gene TRBJ1-1; tentatively, D is TRBD1 (5 bases). The V and J ends lost 6 bases and 3 bases respectively, with 14 bases between them. This CDR3 region has 13 residues. CDR1 SQVTM and CDR2 ANQGSEA come from the germline V gene. The CDR3 here is CSVVQGQDTEAFF. Written as DNA, the CDR3 is TGCAGCGTGGTTCAGGGCCAGGACACTGAAGCTTTCTTT.